The 14 T cell receptor beta chains below were found in one sample sequenced in a study of low-dose radiotherapy and immunotherapy resistance in tumors. Sample time point: before trial treatment. Primers used for first-strand cDNA, a TRAV- and TRBV-specific set, covered both alpha and beta chains. Amplification of TCRs used a constant-region primer and V-primer adapter for roughly 20 PCR cycles. TCRdb analysed the reads with MiXCR anew, one entry per CDR3 protein. The top ten hold around 3.5% of the sample, which has some 39,000 distinct CDR3 sequences, roughly 30% seen once. The specimen was PBMCs, collected before treatment. These receptors all come from a male donor with gallbladder cancer.

The CDR3 DNA sequence: TGCGCCAGCAGCTTGGAGTTAATTGGACAGGGAGGGGTAACTTTCTTT. Its translation is CASSLELIGQGGVTFF. The chain links TRBV5-1 to TRBJ1-1, with 8 bases matching TRBD1. Unmatched junction bases numbered 16, after V lost 0 bases and J lost 12 bases. The germline CDR1 and CDR2 sequences are SGHRS and YFSETQ. The length of the CDR3 is 16 residues.

This clonotype is categorized as medium-sized. The chain combines TRBV5-4 with TRBJ2-6; a possible D gene is TRBD1 (6 bases). The CDR3 sequence is 18 residues long. The germline V gene has CDR1 SGHNT and CDR2 YYREEE (reference sequence). Trimming stripped 1 base from V and 0 bases from J, with 14 bases between. The CDR3 sequence is CASSLPGALSSGANVLTF. CDR3 DNA: TGTGCCAGCAGCTTGCCAGGGGCCCTGAGCTCTGGGGCCAACGTCCTGACTTTC.

This clonotype was found a few times. The V gene is TRBV5-1, the J gene TRBJ2-3; D not resolved. Germline V gene sequence: CDR1 SGHRS, CDR2 YFSETQ. Trimming removed 5 bases at V and 1 base at J, with 14 bases between. The CDR3 consists of 15 residues. The DNA for the CDR3 is TGCGCCAGCAGAAAGGCCCAGCAGGGCACAGATACGCAGTATTTT. It yields the protein CASRKAQQGTDTQYF.

V is TRBV12-3 or TRBV12-4 and J is TRBJ2-6; 12 bases agree with TRBD1. The CDR3 covers 19 residues. The J segment lost 0 bases and the V segment lost 5 bases, leaving 8 bases of the junction unmatched. The CDR3 loop is CASSNTPGQGASGANVLTF. Written as DNA, the CDR3 is TGTGCCAGCAGTAATACGCCGGGACAGGGGGCCTCTGGGGCCAACGTCCTGACTTTC.

This clonotype was recorded at least ten times. The chain recombines TRBV5-8 with TRBJ2-1, with 9 bases matching TRBD1. This CDR3 is 15 amino acids long. Germline V gene data show CDR1 as SGHTS and CDR2 as YDEGEE. J gave up 0 bases and V 4 bases, and 2 bases lay outside the gene matches. The CDR3 DNA reads TGTGCCAGCAGCCGGGACAGGGCCTCCTACAATGAGCAGTTCTTC. This encodes CASSRDRASYNEQFF.

This clonotype was counted at least ten times. The V and J genes are TRBV27 and TRBJ1-2, with D perhaps TRBD1 (5 bases). Looked up from germline, CDR1 is MNHEY and CDR2 is SMNVEV (reference sequence). V was cut by 6 bases and J by 7 bases, with 12 bases left in between. CDR3 length: 12 residues. CDR3 sequence (DNA): TGTGCCAGCAGGACAGTAGCAAGTGGCTACACCTTC. The encoded protein is CASRTVASGYTF.

This rearrangement joins TRBV19 to TRBJ1-2, with D maybe TRBD1 (5 bases). The V gene lost 6 bases and the J gene lost 4 bases, with 9 bases spanning the gap. Germline-derived CDR1 and CDR2 are LNHDA and SQIVND (reference sequence). The length of the CDR3 is 12 residues. The CDR3 loop reads CASSDSPYGYTF. The CDR3 DNA reads as TGTGCCAGTAGCGACAGTCCCTATGGCTACACCTTC.

Sample share makes this clonotype medium-sized (0.01 to 0.1%). The chain combines TRBV5-1 with TRBJ2-1; 10 bases fit TRBD2. V lost 0 bases and J lost 6; bases outside the gene matches: 9. Germline lookup yields CDR1 SGHRS and CDR2 YFSETQ. CDR3 size: 17 residues. The CDR3 is CASSLGPTSGKGNEQFF. The CDR3 DNA is TGCGCCAGCAGCTTGGGTCCAACTAGCGGGAAGGGCAATGAGCAGTTCTTC.

V is TRBV5-3 and J is TRBJ2-1; 7 bases fit TRBD2. TRBV5-3 is recorded as an ORF, its role being uncertain. This CDR3 is built from 16 residues. V lost 8 bases to trimming and J lost 2 bases; unmatched junction nucleotides: 13. The CDR3 here is CASSLMGGDAYNEQFF. In DNA form, the CDR3 reads TGTGCCAGCAGTTTGATGGGGGGGGACGCCTACAATGAGCAGTTCTTC.

Details on this clonotype: It differs at one base from a far larger clone, so likely a read error. This sequence joins TRBV3-1 and TRBJ2-7, with TRBD2 matching over 14 bases. Germline V gene lookup returns CDR1 LGHDT and CDR2 YNNKEL (reference sequence). This CDR3 has 14 residues. Germline trimming cut 6 bases from V and 7 bases from J; bases unmatched to any gene: 5. For the CDR3, the DNA is TGTGCCAGCAGAGGGACTAGCGGGAGCTATGAGCAGTACTTC. As protein: CASRGTSGSYEQYF.

This clonotype was recorded at least ten times. This rearrangement joins TRBV5-1 to TRBJ2-3; D remains ambiguous. V lost 4 bases and J lost 2, with 14 bases in between. Germline V gene data show CDR1 as SGHRS and CDR2 as YFSETQ. The CDR3 covers 15 residues. In nucleotides, the CDR3 is TGCGCCAGCAGCCGTAACTCGGGCCCCACAGATACGCAGTATTTT. Encoded protein: CASSRNSGPTDTQYF.

This clonotype was detected ten times or more. The V gene is TRBV3-1, the J gene TRBJ1-2; D is unresolved. The CDR3 consists of 16 residues. Germline V lookup: CDR1 LGHDT, CDR2 YNNKEL (reference sequence). Trimming cost V 4 bases and J 0 bases, with 15 bases left between them. DNA for the CDR3: TGTGCCAGCAGCCCAGGTAGTGACCCTTCTAACTATGGCTACACCTTC. The encoded protein is CASSPGSDPSNYGYTF.

This clonotype was observed many times. V usage is TRBV7-8 and J usage is TRBJ2-1; 7 bases are shared with TRBD2. Trimming removed 5 bases from V and 0 bases from J; junction bases left unmatched: 10. CDR1 is SGHVS and CDR2 is FQNEAQ in the germline V gene. CDR3 length equals 17 residues. CDR3 protein: CASSEKLAPSSYNEQFF. DNA for the CDR3: TGTGCCAGCAGCGAAAAACTAGCGCCGAGCTCCTACAATGAGCAGTTCTTC.

This clonotype has at least ten counts. The chain combines TRBV10-3 with TRBJ2-3, with TRBD2 identical over 12 bases. The germline V gene has CDR1 ENHRY and CDR2 SYGVKD. V lost 6 bases, J lost 6 bases, and 10 bases stayed unmatched. The length of the CDR3 is 16 residues. CDR3 DNA sequence: TGTGCCATCAGGTCGACTAGCGGGGGAGACAGGGATACGCAGTATTTT. It codes for CAIRSTSGGDRDTQYF.